This T cell receptor (beta chain) emerged from a study of PD-1 blockade in classical Hodgkin lymphoma. Whole-study findings and limits: Relapsed/refractory patients reportedly had lower baseline diversity than newly diagnosed patients.

The time point was: newly diagnosed, previously untreated cHL patient sample. Data came from immunoSEQ multiplex PCR; TCRdb stores just in-frame clones and leaves some out. The sample shows approximately 17,000 clones, just under 85% of them seen only once. Details on this clone: Antigen specificity is unknown.

Sequenced material: peripheral blood mononuclear cells (PBMCs). This clonotype was obtained from a human donor with classical Hodgkin lymphoma.

The CDR3 DNA reads as TGTGCCAGCAGTTCCATAGCGGGAGCTACCTACAATGAGCAGTTCTTC. Translating gives CASSSIAGATYNEQFF. V and J are TRBV7-2 and TRBJ2-1, with TRBD2 matching 9 bases. This CDR3 is 16 amino acids long. Germline V CDR1 and CDR2: SGHTA, FQGNSA. J was trimmed by 2 bases and V by 6 bases; bases with no gene match: 8.